This T cell receptor (beta chain) was retrieved from a study of blood T cell repertoires in COVID-19. Study-level information: Specimens from acute and convalescent COVID-19 originated in the United States, Italy and Spain.

TCRdb's copy holds only in-frame clones and misses some; the assay was immunoSEQ multiplex PCR. The table has about 190,000 clones, roughly 89% seen once. This clone was picked up one time. Trimming stripped 3 bases from V and 2 bases from J, with 11 bases between. The CDR3 sequence is 13 residues long. The germline V gene has CDR1 DFQATT and CDR2 SNEGSKA (reference sequence). The TCR originated in a man aged 50 to 60 with acute or convalescent COVID-19. The chain has TRBV20-1 and TRBJ2-7, with D possibly being TRBD2 (6 bases). Sequenced input: peripheral blood. In DNA, the CDR3 is TGCAGTGCTAGTTACGCGGGGCCCTACGAGCAGTACTTC. This gives the protein CSASYAGPYEQYF.